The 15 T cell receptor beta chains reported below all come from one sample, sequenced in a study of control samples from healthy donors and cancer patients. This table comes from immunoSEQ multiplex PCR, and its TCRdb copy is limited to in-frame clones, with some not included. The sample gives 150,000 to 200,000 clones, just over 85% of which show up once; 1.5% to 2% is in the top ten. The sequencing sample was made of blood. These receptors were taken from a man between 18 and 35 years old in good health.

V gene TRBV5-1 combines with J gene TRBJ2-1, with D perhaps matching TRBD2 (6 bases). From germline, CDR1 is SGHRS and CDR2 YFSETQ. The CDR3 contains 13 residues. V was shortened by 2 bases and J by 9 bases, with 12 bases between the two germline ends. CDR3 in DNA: TGCGCCAGCAGCTTAGAGGGGCGGGGTGAGCAGTTCTTC. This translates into CASSLEGRGEQFF.

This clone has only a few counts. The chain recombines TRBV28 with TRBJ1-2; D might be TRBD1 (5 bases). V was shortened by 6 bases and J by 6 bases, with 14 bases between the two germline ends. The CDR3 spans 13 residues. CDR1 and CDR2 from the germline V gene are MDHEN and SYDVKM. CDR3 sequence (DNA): TGTGCCAGCAGCTTGGGCAGGGACCATGGCTACACCTTC. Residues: CASSLGRDHGYTF.

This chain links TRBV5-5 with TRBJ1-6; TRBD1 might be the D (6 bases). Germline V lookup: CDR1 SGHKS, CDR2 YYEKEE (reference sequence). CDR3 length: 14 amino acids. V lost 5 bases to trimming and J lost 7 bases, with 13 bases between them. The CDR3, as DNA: TGTGCCAGCAGACAGACAGGTCAGAATTCACCCCTCCACTTT. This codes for CASRQTGQNSPLHF.

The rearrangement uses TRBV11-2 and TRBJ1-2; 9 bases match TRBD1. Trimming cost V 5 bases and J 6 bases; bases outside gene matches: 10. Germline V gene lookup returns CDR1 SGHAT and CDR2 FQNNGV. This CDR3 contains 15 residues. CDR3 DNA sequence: TGTGCCAGCAGCCCCGGACAGGGGATACAAGATGGCTACACCTTC. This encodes CASSPGQGIQDGYTF. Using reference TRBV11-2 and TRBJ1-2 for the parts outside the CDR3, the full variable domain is EAGVAQSPRYKIIEKRQSVAFWCNPISGHATLYWYQQILGQGPKLLIQFQNNGVVDDSQLPKDRFSAERLKGVDSTLKIQPAKLEDSAVYLCASSPGQGIQDGYTFGSGTRLTVV.

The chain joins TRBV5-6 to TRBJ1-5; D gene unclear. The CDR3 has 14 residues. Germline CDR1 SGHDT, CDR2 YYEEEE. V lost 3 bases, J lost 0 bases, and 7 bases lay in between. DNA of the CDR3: TGTGCCAGCAGCTCGGGATATAGCAATCAGCCCCAGCATTTT. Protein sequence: CASSSGYSNQPQHF.

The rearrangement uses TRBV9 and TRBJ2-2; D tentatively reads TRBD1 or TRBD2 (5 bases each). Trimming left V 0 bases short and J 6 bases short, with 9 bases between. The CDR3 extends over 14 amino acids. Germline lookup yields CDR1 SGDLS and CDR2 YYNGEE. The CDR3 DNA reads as TGTGCCAGCAGCGTAGAAGGGGACCCCGGGGAGCTGTTTTTT. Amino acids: CASSVEGDPGELFF.

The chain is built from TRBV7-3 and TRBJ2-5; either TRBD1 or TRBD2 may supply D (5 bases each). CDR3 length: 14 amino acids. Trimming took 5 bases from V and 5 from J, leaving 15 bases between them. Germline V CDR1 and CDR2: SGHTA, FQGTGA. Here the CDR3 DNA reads TGTGCCAGCAGCACGGGACGGACCTCGGAGACCCAGTACTTC. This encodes CASSTGRTSETQYF. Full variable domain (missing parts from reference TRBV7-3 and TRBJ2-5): GAGVSQTPSNKVTEKGKYVELRCDPISGHTALYWYRQSLGQGPEFLIYFQGTGAADDSGLPNDRFFAVRPEGSVSTLKIQRTERGDSAVYLCASSTGRTSETQYFGPGTRLLVL.

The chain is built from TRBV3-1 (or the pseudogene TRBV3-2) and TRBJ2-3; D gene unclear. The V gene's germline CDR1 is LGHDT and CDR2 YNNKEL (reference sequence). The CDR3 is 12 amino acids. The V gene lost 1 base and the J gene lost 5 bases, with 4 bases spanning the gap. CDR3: CASSQARDTQYF. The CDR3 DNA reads TGTGCCAGCAGCCAAGCTCGAGATACGCAGTATTTT.

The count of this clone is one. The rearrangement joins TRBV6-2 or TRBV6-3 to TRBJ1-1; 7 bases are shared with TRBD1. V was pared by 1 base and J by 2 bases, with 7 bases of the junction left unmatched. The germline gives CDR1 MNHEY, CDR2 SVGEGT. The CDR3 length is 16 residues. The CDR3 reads CASSYLNNRGNTEAFF. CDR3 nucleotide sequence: TGTGCCAGCAGTTACTTAAACAACAGGGGTAACACTGAAGCTTTCTTT.

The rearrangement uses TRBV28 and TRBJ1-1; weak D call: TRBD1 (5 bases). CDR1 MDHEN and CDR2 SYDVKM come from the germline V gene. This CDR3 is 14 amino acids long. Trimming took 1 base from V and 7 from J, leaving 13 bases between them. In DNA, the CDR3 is TGTGCCAGCAGTTTATTATTATGGGGCTGTGAAGCTTTCTTT. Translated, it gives CASSLLLWGCEAFF.

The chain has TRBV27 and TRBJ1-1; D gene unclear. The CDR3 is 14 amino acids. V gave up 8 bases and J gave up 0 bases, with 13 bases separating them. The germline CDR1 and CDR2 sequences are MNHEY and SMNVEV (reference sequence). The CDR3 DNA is TGTGCCAGCTGCCGGGCCGGGATGAACACTGAAGCTTTCTTT. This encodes CASCRAGMNTEAFF.

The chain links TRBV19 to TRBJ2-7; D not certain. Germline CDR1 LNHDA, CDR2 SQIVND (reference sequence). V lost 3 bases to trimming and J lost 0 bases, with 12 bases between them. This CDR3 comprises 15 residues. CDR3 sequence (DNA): TGTGCCAGTAGTATCGGCTCGGGTCCCTCCTACGAGCAGTACTTC. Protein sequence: CASSIGSGPSYEQYF.

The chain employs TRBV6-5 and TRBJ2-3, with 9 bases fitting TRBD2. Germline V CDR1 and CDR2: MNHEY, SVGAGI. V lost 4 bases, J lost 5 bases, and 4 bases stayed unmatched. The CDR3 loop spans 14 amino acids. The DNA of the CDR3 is TGTGCCAGCAGTTTAGCGGGGGCGGTAGATACGCAGTATTTT. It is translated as CASSLAGAVDTQYF.

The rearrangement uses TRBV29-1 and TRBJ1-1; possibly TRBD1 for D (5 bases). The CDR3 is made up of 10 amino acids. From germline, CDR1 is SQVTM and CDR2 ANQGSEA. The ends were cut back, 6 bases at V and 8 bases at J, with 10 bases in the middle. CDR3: CSVGGLEAFF. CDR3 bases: TGCAGCGTCGGGGGTCTAGAAGCTTTCTTT.

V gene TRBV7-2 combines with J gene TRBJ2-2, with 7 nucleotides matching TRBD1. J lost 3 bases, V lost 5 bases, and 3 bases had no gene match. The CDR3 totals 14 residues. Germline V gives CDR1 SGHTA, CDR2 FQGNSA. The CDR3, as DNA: TGTGCCAGCAGCAAAACAGGGGACACCGGGGAGCTGTTTTTT. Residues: CASSKTGDTGELFF.